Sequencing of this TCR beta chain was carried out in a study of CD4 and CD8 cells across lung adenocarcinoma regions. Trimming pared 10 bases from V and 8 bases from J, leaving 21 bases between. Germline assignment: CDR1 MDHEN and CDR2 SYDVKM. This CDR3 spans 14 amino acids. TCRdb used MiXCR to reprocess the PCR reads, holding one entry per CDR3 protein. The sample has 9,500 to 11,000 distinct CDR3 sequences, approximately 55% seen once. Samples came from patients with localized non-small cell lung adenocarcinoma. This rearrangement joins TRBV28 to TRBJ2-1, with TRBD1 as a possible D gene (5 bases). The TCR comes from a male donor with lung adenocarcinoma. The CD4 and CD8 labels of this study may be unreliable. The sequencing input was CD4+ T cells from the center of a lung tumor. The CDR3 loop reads CATRAMGRSYEQFF. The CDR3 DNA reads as TGTGCCACCAGGGCCATGGGTCGGAGCTATGAGCAGTTCTTC.